This T cell receptor beta chain comes out of a study of shared clonotypes between healthy human individuals. General study points: Memory subsets generally showed lower estimated richness than naive subsets. Several donors had around 5.5% of their naive CD4 clonotypes in common. Lower generation probabilities were found for non-shared clonotypes than for those shared by all four donors.

Looked up from germline, CDR1 is LNHDA and CDR2 is SQIVND (reference sequence). This CDR3 has 17 residues. The junction had 4 bases not matched to a gene; V was cut back by 4 bases and J by 0 bases. The input for sorted-subset replicate PCRs was about 200 ng DNA, 30,000 or so T cell genomes. Repertoires were generated with immunoSEQ multiplex PCR, while TCRdb's copy carries only in-frame clones and drops some. The sample contains hundreds of thousands of clones, approximately 97% of which appear only once. Worth noting for this clone: Its cognate antigen is unknown.

The naive CD8 fraction comprised CD45RO-negative cells positively selected for CCR7 and excluded terminally differentiated effector memory CD45RA+ cells. Sequencing was done on a sample of naive CD8+ T cells sorted from blood. This clonotype was obtained from a man between 25 and 39 years old in good health. The V and J genes are TRBV19 and TRBJ2-1, with TRBD2 matching over 12 bases. The CDR3 nucleotides are TGTGCCAGTAGTACGACTAGCGGGGGAGACTCCTACAATGAGCAGTTCTTC. The encoded protein is CASSTTSGGDSYNEQFF. The entire variable domain, with the rest obtained from reference TRBV19 and TRBJ2-1, is as follows: DGGITQSPKYLFRKEGQNVTLSCEQNLNHDAMYWYRQDPGQGLRLIYYSQIVNDFQKGDIAEGYSVSREKKESFPLTVTSAQKNPTAFYLCASSTTSGGDSYNEQFFGPGTRLTVL.